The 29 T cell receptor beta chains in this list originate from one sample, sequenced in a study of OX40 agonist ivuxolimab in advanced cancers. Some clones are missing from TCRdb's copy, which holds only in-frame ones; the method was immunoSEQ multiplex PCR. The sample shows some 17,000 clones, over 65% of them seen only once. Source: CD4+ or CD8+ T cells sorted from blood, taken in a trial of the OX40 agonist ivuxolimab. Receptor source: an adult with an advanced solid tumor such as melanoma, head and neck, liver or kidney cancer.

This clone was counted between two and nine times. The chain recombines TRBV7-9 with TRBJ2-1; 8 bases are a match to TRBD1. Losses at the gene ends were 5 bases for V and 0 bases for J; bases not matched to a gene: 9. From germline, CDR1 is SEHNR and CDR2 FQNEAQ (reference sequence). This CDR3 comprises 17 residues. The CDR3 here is CASSTNDRGLSYNEQFF. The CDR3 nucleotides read TGTGCCAGCAGCACAAACGACAGGGGACTCTCCTACAATGAGCAGTTCTTC.

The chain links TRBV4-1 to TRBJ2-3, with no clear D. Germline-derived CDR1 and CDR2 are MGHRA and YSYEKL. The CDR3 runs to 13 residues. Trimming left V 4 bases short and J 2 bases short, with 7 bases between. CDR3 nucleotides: TGCGCCAGCAGCCCTCTCGCCACAGATACGCAGTATTTT. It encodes CASSPLATDTQYF.

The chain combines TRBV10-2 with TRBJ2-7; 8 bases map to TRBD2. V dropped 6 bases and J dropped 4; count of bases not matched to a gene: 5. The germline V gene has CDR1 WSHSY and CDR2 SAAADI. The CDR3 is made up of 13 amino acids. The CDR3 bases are TGCGCCAGCAGGAGCGGGAGAGGATACGAGCAGTACTTC. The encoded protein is CASRSGRGYEQYF.

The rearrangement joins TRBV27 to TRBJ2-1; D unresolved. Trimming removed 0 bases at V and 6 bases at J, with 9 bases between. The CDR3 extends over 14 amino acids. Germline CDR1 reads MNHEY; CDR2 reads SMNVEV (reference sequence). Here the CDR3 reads CASSLSSSINEQFF. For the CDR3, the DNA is TGTGCCAGCAGTTTATCTTCTAGTATCAATGAGCAGTTCTTC.

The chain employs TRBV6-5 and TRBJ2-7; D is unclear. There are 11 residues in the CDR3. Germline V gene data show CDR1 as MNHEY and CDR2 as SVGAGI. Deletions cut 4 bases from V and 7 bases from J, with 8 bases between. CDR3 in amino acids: CASSLGLEQYF. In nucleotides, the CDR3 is TGTGCCAGCAGTTTAGGGCTTGAGCAGTACTTC.

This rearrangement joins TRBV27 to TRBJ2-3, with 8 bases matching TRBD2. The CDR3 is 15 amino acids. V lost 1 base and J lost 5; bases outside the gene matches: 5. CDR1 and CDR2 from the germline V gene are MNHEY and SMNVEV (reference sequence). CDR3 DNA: TGTGCCAGCAGTTTATTTAGCGGGATGAGAGATACGCAGTATTTT. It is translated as CASSLFSGMRDTQYF.

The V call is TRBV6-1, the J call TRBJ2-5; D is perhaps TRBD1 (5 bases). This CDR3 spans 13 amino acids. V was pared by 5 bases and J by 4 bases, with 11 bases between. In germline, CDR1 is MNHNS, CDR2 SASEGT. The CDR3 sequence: CASSSLGAETQYF. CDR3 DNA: TGTGCCAGCAGTTCTTTAGGGGCAGAGACCCAGTACTTC.

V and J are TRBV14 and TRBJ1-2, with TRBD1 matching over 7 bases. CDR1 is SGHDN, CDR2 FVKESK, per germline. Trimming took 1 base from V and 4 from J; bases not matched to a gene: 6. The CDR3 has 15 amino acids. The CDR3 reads CASSQVPGGIYGYTF. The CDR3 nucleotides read TGTGCCAGCAGCCAAGTCCCAGGGGGGATCTATGGCTACACCTTC.

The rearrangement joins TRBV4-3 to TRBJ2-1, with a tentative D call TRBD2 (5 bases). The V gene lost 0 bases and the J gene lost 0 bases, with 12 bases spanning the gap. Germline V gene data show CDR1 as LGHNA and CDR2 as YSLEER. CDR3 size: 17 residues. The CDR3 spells CASSQDLLGSSYNEQFF. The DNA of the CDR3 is TGCGCCAGCAGCCAAGACCTCCTTGGGAGCTCCTACAATGAGCAGTTCTTC.

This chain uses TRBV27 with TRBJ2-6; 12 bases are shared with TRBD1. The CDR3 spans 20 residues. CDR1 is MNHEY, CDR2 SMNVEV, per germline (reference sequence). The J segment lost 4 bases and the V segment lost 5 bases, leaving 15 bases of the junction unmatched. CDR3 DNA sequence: TGTGCCAGCAGTACTTGGGACTACCGGGACAGGGGGCCAGGGGCCAACGTCCTGACTTTC. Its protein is CASSTWDYRDRGPGANVLTF.

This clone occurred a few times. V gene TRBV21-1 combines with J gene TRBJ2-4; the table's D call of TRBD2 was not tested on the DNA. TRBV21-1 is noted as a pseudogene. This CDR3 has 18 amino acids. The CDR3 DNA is TGTGCCAGCAGATATTACCGGAGGCTAGCGGGTTCGGAAAACATTCAGTACTTC. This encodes CASRYYRRLAGSENIQYF.

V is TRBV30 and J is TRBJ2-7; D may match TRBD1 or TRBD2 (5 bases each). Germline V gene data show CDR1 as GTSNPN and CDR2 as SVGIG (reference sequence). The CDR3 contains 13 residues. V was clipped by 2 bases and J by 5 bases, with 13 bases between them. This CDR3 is CAWSWGEGNEQYF. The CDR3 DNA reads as TGTGCCTGGAGTTGGGGCGAGGGCAACGAGCAGTACTTC.

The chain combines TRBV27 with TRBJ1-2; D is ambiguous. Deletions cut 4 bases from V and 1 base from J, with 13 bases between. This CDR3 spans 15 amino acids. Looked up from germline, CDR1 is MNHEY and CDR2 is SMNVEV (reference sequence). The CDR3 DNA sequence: TGTGCCAGCAGTTCACGGGCGGGGTTTAACTATGGCTACACCTTC. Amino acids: CASSSRAGFNYGYTF.

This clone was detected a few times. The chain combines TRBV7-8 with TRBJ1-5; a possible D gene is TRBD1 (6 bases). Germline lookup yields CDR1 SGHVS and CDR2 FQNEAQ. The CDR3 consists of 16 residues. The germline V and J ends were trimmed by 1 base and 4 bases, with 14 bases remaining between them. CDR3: CASSLGGRGYNQPQHF. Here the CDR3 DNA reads TGTGCCAGCAGCTTAGGGGGCAGGGGCTATAATCAGCCCCAGCATTTT.

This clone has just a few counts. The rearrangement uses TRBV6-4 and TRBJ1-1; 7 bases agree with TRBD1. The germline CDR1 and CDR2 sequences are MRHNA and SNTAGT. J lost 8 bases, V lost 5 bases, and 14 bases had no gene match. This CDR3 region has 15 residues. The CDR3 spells CASSPKTGTGTEAFF. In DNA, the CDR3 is TGTGCCAGCAGTCCCAAGACAGGGACGGGAACGGAAGCTTTCTTT.

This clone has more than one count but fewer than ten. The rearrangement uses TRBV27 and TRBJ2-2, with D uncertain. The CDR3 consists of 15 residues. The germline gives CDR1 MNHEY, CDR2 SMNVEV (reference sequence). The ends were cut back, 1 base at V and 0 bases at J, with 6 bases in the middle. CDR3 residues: CASSLYISNTGELFF. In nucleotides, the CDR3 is TGTGCCAGCAGTTTATACATTTCGAACACCGGGGAGCTGTTTTTT.

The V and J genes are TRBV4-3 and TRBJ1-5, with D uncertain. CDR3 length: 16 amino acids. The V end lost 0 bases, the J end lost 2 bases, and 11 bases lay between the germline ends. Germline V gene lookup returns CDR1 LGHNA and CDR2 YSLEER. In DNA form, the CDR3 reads TGCGCCAGCAGCCAAGATCGTGGCCGGGGCAATCAGCCCCAGCATTTT. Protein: CASSQDRGRGNQPQHF.

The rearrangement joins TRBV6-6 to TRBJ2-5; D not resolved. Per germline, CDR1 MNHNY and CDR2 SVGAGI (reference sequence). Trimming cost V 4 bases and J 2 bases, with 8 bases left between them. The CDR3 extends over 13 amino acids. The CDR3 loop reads CASSLLGQETQYF. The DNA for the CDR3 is TGTGCCAGCAGTTTGTTGGGGCAAGAGACCCAGTACTTC.

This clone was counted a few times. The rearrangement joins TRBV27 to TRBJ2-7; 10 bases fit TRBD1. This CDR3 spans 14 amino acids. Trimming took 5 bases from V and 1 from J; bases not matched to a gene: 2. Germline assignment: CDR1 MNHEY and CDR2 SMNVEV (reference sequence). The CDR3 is CASSDRGQSYEQYF. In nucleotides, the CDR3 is TGTGCCAGCAGTGACAGGGGGCAATCCTACGAGCAGTACTTC.

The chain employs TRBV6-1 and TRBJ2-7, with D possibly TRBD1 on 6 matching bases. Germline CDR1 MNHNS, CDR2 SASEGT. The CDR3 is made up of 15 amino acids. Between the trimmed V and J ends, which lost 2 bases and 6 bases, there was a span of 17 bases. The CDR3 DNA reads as TGTGCCAGCAGTGAAATAGGTGGGGAAGGGGGCGAGCAGTACTTC. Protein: CASSEIGGEGGEQYF.

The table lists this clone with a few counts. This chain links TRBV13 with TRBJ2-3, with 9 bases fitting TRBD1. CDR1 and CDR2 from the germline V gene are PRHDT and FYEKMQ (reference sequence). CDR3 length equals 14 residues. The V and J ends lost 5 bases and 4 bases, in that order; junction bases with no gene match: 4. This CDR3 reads CASSNRQGADTQYF. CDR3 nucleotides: TGTGCCAGCAGCAACAGACAGGGGGCAGATACGCAGTATTTT.

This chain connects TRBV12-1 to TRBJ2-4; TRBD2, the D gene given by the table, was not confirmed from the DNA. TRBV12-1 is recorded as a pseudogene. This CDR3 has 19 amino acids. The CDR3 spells CASSVTSGRQTGAKNIQYF. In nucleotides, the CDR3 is TGTGCCAGCAGCGTTACTAGCGGGAGGCAAACTGGGGCCAAAAACATTCAGTACTTC.

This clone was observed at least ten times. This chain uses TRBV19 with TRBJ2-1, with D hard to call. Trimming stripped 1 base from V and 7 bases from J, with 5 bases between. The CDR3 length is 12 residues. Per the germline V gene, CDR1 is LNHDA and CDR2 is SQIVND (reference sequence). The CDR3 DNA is TGTGCCAGTAGTATAGTTGCAAATGAGCAGTTCTTC. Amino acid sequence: CASSIVANEQFF.

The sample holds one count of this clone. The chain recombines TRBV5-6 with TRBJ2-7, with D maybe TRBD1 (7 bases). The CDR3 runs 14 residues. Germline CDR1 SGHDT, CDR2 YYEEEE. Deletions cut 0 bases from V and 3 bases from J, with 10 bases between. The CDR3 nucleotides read TGTGCCAGCAGCTTGGGACAGGGACTCTACGAGCAGTACTTC. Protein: CASSLGQGLYEQYF.

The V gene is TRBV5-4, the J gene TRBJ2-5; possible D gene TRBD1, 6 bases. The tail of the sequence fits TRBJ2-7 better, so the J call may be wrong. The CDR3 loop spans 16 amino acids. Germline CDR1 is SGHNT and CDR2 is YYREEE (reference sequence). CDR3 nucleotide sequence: TGTGCCAGCAGCTTGGGGTATGGGGGCGCGTCCGACGAGCAGTACTTC. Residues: CASSLGYGGASDEQYF.

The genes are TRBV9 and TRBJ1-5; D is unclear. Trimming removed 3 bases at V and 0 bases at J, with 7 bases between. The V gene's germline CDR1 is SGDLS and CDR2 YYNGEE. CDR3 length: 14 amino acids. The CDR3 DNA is TGTGCCAGCAGCGAAGGTTATAGCAATCAGCCCCAGCATTTT. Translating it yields CASSEGYSNQPQHF.

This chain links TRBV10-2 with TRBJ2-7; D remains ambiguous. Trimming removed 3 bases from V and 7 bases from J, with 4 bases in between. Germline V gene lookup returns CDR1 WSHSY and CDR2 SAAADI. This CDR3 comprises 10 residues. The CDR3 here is CASSDLEQYF. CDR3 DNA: TGCGCCAGCAGTGATTTGGAGCAGTACTTC.

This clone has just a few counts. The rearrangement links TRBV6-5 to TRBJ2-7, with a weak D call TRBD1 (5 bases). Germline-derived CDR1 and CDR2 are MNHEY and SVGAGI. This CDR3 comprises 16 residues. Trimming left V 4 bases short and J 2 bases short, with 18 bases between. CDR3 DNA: TGTGCCAGCAGTTTGGTCTCGAGACAGCGAACCTACGAGCAGTACTTC. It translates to CASSLVSRQRTYEQYF.

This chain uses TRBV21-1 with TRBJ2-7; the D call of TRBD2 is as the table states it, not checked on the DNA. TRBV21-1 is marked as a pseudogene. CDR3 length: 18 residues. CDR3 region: CASSIQGGAGGPSDEQYF. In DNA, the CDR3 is TGTGCCAGCAGCATACAGGGGGGTGCGGGAGGGCCCTCTGACGAGCAGTACTTC.